The T cell receptor (beta chain) described here comes from a study of blood T cell repertoires in COVID-19. Study overall: COVID-19 samples collected from the United States, Italy and Spain covered acute and convalescent phases.

This CDR3 spans 15 amino acids. Trimming cost V 6 bases and J 2 bases, with 15 bases left between them. Germline-derived CDR1 and CDR2 are MDHEN and SYDVKM. In the authors' methods: The assay estimated nucleated cells by amplifying reference gene primers. The method was immunoSEQ multiplex PCR; TCRdb's version includes in-frame clones alone and lacks a portion of them. D and trimming were read from the DNA, whereas the V and J calls and clone size are those reported in that table. Found here are 150,000 to 200,000 clones, roughly 82% of them singletons; the top ten hold approximately 7%. This TCR was sampled from a woman in her forties with COVID-19, enrolled during active disease. The specimen was peripheral blood. The chain has TRBV28 and TRBJ2-3, with D tentatively TRBD2 (6 bases). CDR3 sequence (DNA): TGTGCCAGCAGACTGGTGGGACTTTTCACAGATACGCAGTATTTT. This encodes CASRLVGLFTDTQYF.